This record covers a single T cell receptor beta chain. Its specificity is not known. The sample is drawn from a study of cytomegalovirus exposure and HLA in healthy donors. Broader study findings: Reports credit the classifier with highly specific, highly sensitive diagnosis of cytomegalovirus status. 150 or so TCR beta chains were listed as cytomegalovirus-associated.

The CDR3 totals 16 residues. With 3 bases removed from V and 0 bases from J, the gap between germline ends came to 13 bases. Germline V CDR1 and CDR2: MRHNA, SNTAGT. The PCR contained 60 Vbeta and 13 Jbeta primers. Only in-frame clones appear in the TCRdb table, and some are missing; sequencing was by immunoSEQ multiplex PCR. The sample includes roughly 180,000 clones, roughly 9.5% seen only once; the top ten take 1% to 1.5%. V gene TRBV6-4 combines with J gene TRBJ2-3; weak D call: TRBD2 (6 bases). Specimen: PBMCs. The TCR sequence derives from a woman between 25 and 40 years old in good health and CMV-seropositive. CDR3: CASSEARGTSTDTQYF. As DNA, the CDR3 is TGTGCCAGCAGTGAGGCGCGGGGAACTAGCACAGATACGCAGTATTTT.